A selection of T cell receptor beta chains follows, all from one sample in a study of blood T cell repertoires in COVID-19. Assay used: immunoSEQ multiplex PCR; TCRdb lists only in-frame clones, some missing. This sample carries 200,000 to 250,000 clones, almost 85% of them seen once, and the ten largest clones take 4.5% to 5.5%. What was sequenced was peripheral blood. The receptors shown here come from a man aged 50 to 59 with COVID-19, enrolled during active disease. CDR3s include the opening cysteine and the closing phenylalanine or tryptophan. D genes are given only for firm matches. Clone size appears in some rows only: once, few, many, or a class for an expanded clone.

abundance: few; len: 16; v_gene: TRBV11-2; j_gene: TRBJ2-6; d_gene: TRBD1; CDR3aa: CASSSPSDREDNVLTF; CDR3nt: TGTGCCAGCAGCTCCCCGTCGGACAGGGAGGACAACGTCCTGACTTTC
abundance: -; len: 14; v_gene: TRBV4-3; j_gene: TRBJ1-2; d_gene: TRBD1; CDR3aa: CASSPLTGVEGYTF; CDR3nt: TGCGCCAGCAGCCCCCTGACAGGGGTCGAAGGCTACACCTTC
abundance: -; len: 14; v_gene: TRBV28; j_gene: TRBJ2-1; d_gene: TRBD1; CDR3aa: CASSDRGRSNEQFF; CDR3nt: TGTGCCAGCAGTGACAGGGGGAGGTCCAATGAGCAGTTCTTC
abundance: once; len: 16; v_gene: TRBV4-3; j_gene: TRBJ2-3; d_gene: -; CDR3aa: CASSRLDYPSTDTQYF; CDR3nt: TGCGCCAGCAGCCGGTTGGACTATCCTAGCACAGATACGCAGTATTTT
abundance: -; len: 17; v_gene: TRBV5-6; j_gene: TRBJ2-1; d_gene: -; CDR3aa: CASSLRFPLASYNEQFF; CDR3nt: TGTGCCAGCAGCTTGCGCTTCCCCCTAGCGTCGTACAATGAGCAGTTCTTC
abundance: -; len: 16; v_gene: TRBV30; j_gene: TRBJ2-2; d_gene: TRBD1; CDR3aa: CAWRPQATGGGGELFF; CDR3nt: TGTGCCTGGAGGCCCCAGGCGACAGGGGGCGGAGGGGAGCTGTTTTTT
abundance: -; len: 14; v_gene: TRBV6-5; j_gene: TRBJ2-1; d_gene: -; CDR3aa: CASSPNGRGNEQFF; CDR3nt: TGTGCCAGCAGTCCGAACGGCAGGGGTAATGAGCAGTTCTTC
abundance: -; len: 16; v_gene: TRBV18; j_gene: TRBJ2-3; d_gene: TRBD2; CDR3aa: CASSPPKRGNTDTQYF; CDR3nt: TGTGCCAGCTCACCACCGAAGCGGGGGAATACAGATACGCAGTATTTT
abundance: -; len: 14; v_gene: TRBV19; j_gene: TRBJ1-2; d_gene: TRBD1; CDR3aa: CASSIGTGFYGYTF; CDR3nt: TGTGCCAGTAGTATAGGGACAGGGTTCTATGGCTACACCTTC
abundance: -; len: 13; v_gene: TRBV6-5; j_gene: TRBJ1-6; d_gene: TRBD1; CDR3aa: CASSYSGGLPLHF; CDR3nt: TGTGCCAGCAGTTACTCAGGGGGCTTACCCCTCCACTTT
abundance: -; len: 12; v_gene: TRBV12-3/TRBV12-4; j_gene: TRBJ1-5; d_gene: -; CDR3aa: CASRLGDQPQHF; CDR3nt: TGTGCCAGCAGGCTAGGGGATCAGCCCCAGCATTTT
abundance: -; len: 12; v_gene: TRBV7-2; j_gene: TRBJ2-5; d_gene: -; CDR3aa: CASSERWETQYF; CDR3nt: TGTGCCAGTAGTGAACGGTGGGAGACCCAGTACTTC
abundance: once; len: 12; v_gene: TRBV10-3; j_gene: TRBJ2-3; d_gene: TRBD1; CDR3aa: CAIRGLTDTQYF; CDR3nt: TGTGCGATCAGGGGGCTAACAGATACGCAGTATTTT
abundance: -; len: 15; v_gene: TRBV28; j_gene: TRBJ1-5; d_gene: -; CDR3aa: CASSFNSDRNQPQHF; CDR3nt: TGTGCCAGCAGTTTTAATTCTGACAGGAATCAGCCCCAGCATTTT
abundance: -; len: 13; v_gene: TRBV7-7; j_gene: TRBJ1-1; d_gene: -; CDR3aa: CASSSDRNTEAFF; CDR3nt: TGTGCTAGCAGTTCCGACAGAAACACTGAAGCTTTCTTT
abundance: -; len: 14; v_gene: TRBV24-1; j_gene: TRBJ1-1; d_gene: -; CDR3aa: CATSEGGMNTEAFF; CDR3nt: TGTGCCACCAGTGAAGGGGGAATGAACACTGAAGCTTTCTTT
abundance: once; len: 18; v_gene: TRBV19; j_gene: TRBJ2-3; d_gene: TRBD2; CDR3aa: CASSIDRSGGPFVDTQYF; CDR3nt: TGTGCCAGTAGTATAGATCGATCGGGGGGGCCGTTTGTAGATACGCAGTATTTT
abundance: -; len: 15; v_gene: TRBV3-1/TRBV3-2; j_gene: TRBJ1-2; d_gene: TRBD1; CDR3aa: CASSQGQGGWGGYTF; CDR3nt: TGTGCCAGCAGCCAAGGACAGGGGGGGTGGGGTGGCTACACCTTC
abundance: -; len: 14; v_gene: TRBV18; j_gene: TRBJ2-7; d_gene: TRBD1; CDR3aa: CASSPGTASYEQYF; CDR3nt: TGTGCCAGCTCACCCGGGACAGCCTCCTACGAGCAGTACTTC